This TCR beta chain is from a study of early T cells in non-severe SARS-CoV-2 infection. Concerning this clonotype: Given a much more abundant clone one base away, this may be a read error.

Losses at the gene ends were 4 bases for V and 7 bases for J; bases not matched to a gene: 7. The CDR3 consists of 13 residues. Per germline, CDR1 SGHKS and CDR2 YYEKEE (reference sequence). Using its own MiXCR run on the 5' RACE reads, TCRdb lists one record per CDR3 protein. The sample comprises 25,000 to 35,000 distinct CDR3 sequences, over 6.5% of which are singletons, and about 4% rests with the top ten. Sequenced: whole blood. The source of this sequence is an adult who was a healthcare worker with PCR-confirmed SARS-CoV-2 infection or an uninfected control (not recorded which). The rearrangement joins TRBV5-5 to TRBJ1-1; 7 bases line up with TRBD1. CDR3 sequence reads: CASSMGTEDEAFF. Written as DNA, the CDR3 is TGTGCCAGCAGCATGGGGACAGAAGATGAAGCTTTCTTT.